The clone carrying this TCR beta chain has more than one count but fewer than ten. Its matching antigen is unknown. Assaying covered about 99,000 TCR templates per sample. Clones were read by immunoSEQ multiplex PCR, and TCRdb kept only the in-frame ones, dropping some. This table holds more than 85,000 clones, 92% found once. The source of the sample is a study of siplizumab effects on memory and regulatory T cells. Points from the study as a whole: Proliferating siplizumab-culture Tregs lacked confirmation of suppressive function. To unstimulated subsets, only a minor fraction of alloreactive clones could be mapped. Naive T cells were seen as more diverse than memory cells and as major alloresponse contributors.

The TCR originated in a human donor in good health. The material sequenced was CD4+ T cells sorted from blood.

The CDR3 sequence: CASSLRDRGLRNEQFF. CDR3 DNA: TGTGCCAGCAGCTTGAGGGACAGGGGGCTTCGGAATGAGCAGTTCTTC. The gene calls are TRBV5-8 and TRBJ2-1; the match to TRBD1 covers 12 bases. The CDR3 consists of 16 residues. Germline trimming cut 1 base from V and 7 bases from J; bases unmatched to any gene: 6. Germline V gene data show CDR1 as SGHTS and CDR2 as YDEGEE.